This is a list of T cell receptor beta chains from one sample in a study of blood T cell repertoires in COVID-19. TCRdb's table, derived via immunoSEQ multiplex PCR, lists solely in-frame clones and lacks some. The sample consists of approximately 70,000 clones, under 95% of them appearing once. Sequencing input: peripheral blood. These TCRs come from a woman in her sixties or seventies with active COVID-19. The CDR3 runs from the conserved cysteine through the conserved F or W. The D gene is left open where the match is weak. Clone size is shown for a subset of rows, as once, few, many or a class of expanded clone.

j_gene: TRBJ2-7
abundance: once
v_gene: TRBV5-1
d_gene: TRBD2
CDR3aa: CASSLSLAGGFEQYF
CDR3nt: TGCGCCAGCAGCCTCTCCCTAGCGGGAGGGTTCGAGCAGTACTTC

j_gene: TRBJ2-3
abundance: -
v_gene: TRBV19
d_gene: TRBD2
CDR3aa: CASSSQLAGVTDTQYF
CDR3nt: TGTGCCAGTAGTTCCCAGCTAGCGGGAGTCACAGATACGCAGTATTTT

j_gene: TRBJ2-7
abundance: -
v_gene: TRBV27
d_gene: TRBD2
CDR3aa: CASSPRGAGGTYEQYF
CDR3nt: TGTGCCAGCAGTCCCCGGGGCGCGGGAGGGACCTACGAGCAGTACTTC

j_gene: TRBJ2-7
abundance: -
v_gene: TRBV20-1
d_gene: TRBD2
CDR3aa: CSASGLAGGGNEQYF
CDR3nt: TGCAGTGCTAGTGGGCTAGCGGGAGGCGGCAACGAGCAGTACTTC

j_gene: TRBJ2-3
abundance: -
v_gene: TRBV6-5
d_gene: -
CDR3aa: CASKSPSTDTQYF
CDR3nt: TGTGCCAGCAAGAGCCCAAGCACAGATACGCAGTATTTT

j_gene: TRBJ1-2
abundance: once
v_gene: TRBV4-1
d_gene: TRBD1
CDR3aa: CASSQGGRQGDGYGYTF
CDR3nt: TGCGCCAGCAGCCAGGGGGGGCGACAGGGGGATGGGTATGGCTACACCTTC

j_gene: TRBJ1-6
abundance: -
v_gene: TRBV30
d_gene: -
CDR3aa: CAWSRTAYNSPLHF
CDR3nt: TGTGCCTGGAGCCGGACAGCCTATAATTCACCCCTCCACTTT

j_gene: TRBJ2-3
abundance: -
v_gene: TRBV6-6
d_gene: -
CDR3aa: CASSRTVRSTDTQYF
CDR3nt: TGTGCCAGCAGTCGCACAGTTCGTAGCACAGATACGCAGTATTTT

j_gene: TRBJ1-3
abundance: few
v_gene: TRBV3-1/TRBV3-2
d_gene: TRBD1
CDR3aa: CASSQGAGNTIYF
CDR3nt: TGTGCCAGCAGTCAGGGGGCTGGAAACACCATATATTTT

j_gene: TRBJ2-7
abundance: -
v_gene: TRBV28
d_gene: TRBD2
CDR3aa: CASSSSGRRDEQYF
CDR3nt: TGTGCCAGCAGTTCTAGCGGGAGAAGGGACGAGCAGTACTTC

j_gene: TRBJ2-5
abundance: -
v_gene: TRBV5-1
d_gene: TRBD2
CDR3aa: CASSPLLAGGTQGTQYF
CDR3nt: TGCGCCAGCAGCCCCCTACTAGCGGGAGGCACCCAAGGGACCCAGTACTTC

j_gene: TRBJ2-1
abundance: -
v_gene: TRBV1
d_gene: -
CDR3aa: CTSSQLGLMEYNEQFF
CDR3nt: TGCACCAGCAGCCAACTGGGACTAATGGAGTACAATGAGCAGTTCTTC

j_gene: TRBJ1-5
abundance: -
v_gene: TRBV28
d_gene: TRBD1
CDR3aa: CASSPLGGGVNQPQHF
CDR3nt: TGTGCCAGCAGTCCATTAGGGGGCGGTGTCAATCAGCCCCAGCATTTT

j_gene: TRBJ1-2
abundance: -
v_gene: TRBV7-9
d_gene: -
CDR3aa: CASSGGVHYGYTF
CDR3nt: TGTGCCAGCAGCGGCGGGGTCCACTATGGCTACACCTTC

j_gene: TRBJ1-6
abundance: -
v_gene: TRBV6-6
d_gene: -
CDR3aa: CASKADSPLHF
CDR3nt: TGTGCCAGCAAAGCCGATTCACCCCTCCACTTT

j_gene: TRBJ2-7
abundance: -
v_gene: TRBV27
d_gene: -
CDR3aa: CASSFRGDFSYEQYF
CDR3nt: TGTGCCAGCAGTTTCCGAGGGGACTTCAGCTACGAGCAGTACTTC

j_gene: TRBJ1-1
abundance: -
v_gene: TRBV18
d_gene: TRBD1
CDR3aa: CASSPTGGTEAFF
CDR3nt: TGTGCCAGCTCACCGACAGGGGGGACTGAAGCTTTCTTT

j_gene: TRBJ2-3
abundance: -
v_gene: TRBV28
d_gene: -
CDR3aa: CASSSSAMESTDTQYF
CDR3nt: TGTGCCAGCAGTTCCTCTGCCATGGAGAGCACAGATACGCAGTATTTT

j_gene: TRBJ1-1
abundance: -
v_gene: TRBV6-6
d_gene: TRBD1
CDR3aa: CASNLDRAKAFF
CDR3nt: TGTGCCAGCAACTTAGACAGGGCCAAAGCTTTCTTT

j_gene: TRBJ2-7
abundance: -
v_gene: TRBV5-1
d_gene: -
CDR3aa: CASSLGGGPAYEQYF
CDR3nt: TGCGCCAGCAGCTTGGGGGGAGGACCAGCCTACGAGCAGTACTTC

j_gene: TRBJ1-6
abundance: -
v_gene: TRBV7-2
d_gene: -
CDR3aa: CASSLEAGYNSPLHF
CDR3nt: TGTGCCAGCAGCTTAGAGGCAGGGTATAATTCACCCCTCCACTTT

j_gene: TRBJ2-7
abundance: few
v_gene: TRBV6-5
d_gene: TRBD2
CDR3aa: CASSPTSGSSYEQYF
CDR3nt: TGTGCCAGCAGTCCGACTAGCGGGAGCTCCTACGAGCAGTACTTC

j_gene: TRBJ2-2
abundance: -
v_gene: TRBV5-4
d_gene: -
CDR3aa: CASSSWTATGELFF
CDR3nt: TGTGCCAGCAGCTCATGGACAGCTACCGGGGAGCTGTTTTTT

j_gene: TRBJ1-1
abundance: -
v_gene: TRBV12-3/TRBV12-4
d_gene: -
CDR3aa: CASSKQGNTEAFF
CDR3nt: TGTGCCAGCAGCAAACAGGGGAACACTGAAGCTTTCTTT